The clone carrying this T cell receptor beta chain has more than one count but fewer than ten. Its antigen is as yet unknown. The PCR contained 60 Vbeta and 13 Jbeta primers. Authors' processing steps: Approximately 78 million unique TCR beta chains, about 11 million of them shared, were counted by a later analysis. Data came from immunoSEQ multiplex PCR; TCRdb stores just in-frame clones and leaves some out. V and J calls and clone size are those listed in that table; D and trimming were worked out from the DNA. Of roughly 120,000 clones detected, 65% to 90% appear once; the ten largest clones hold roughly 2.4%. The sample is drawn from a study of cytomegalovirus exposure and HLA in healthy donors. General study findings and limits: Specificity of a few CMV-associated chains for CMV antigens was verified in vitro.

Germline CDR1 and CDR2: SNHLY and FYNNEI. Trimming took 6 bases from V and 1 from J, leaving 9 bases between them. The CDR3 has 13 amino acids. Sequencing used PBMCs. This TCR came from a woman between 35 and 50 years old in good health and CMV-seronegative. The genes are TRBV2 and TRBJ1-1; D possibly corresponds to TRBD1 (5 bases). CDR3 in amino acids: CASRRQPNTEAFF. As DNA, the CDR3 is TGTGCCAGCAGAAGACAGCCGAACACTGAAGCTTTCTTT.